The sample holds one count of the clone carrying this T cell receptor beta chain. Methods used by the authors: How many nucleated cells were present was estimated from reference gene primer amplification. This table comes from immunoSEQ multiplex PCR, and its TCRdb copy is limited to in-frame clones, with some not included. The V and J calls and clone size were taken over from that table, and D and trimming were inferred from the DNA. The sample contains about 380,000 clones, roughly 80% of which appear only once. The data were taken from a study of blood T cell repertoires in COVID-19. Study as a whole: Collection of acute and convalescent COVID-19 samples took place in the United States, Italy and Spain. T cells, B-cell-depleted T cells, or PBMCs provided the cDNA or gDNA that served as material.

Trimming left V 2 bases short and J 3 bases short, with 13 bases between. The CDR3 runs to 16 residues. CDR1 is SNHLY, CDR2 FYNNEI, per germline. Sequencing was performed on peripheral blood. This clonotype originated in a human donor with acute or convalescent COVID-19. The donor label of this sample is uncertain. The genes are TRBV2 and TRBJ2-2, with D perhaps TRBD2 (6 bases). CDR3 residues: CASSERTGADTGELFF. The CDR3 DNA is TGTGCCAGCAGTGAAAGGACGGGAGCGGACACCGGGGAGCTGTTTTTT.